The clone carrying this T cell receptor beta chain turned up a few times. Its antigen is undetermined. Sequencing used immunoSEQ multiplex PCR; TCRdb keeps in-frame clones, though not all of them. The data hold approximately 40,000 clones, with around 67% observed a single time. This sample stems from a study of vaccination effects on CD4 cells after COVID-19. Before sequencing, viral peptide pools were used by the ViraFEST assay to expand antigen-specific CD4+ T cells. Upon completion of about eleven days in culture, CD4+ T cells were isolated. A positive SARS-CoV-2 PCR test fell between March and December 2020. This TCR came from a human donor who had a prior SARS-CoV-2 infection. The sequences come from CD4+ T cells from PBMCs cultured with a peptide pool, collected before COVID-19 vaccination.

The CDR3 reads CASRRQGWKQETQYF. CDR3 sequence (DNA): TGTGCCAGTAGAAGGCAGGGGTGGAAACAAGAGACCCAGTACTTC. The chain is built from TRBV19 and TRBJ2-5; weak D call: TRBD1 (6 bases). This CDR3 spans 15 amino acids. Germline-derived CDR1 and CDR2 are LNHDA and SQIVND (reference sequence). V lost 6 bases, J lost 2 bases, and 16 bases lay in between. Full variable domain (rest looked up from reference TRBV19 and TRBJ2-5): DGGITQSPKYLFRKEGQNVTLSCEQNLNHDAMYWYRQDPGQGLRLIYYSQIVNDFQKGDIAEGYSVSREKKESFPLTVTSAQKNPTAFYLCASRRQGWKQETQYFGPGTRLLVL.